This is a list of T cell receptor beta chains from one sample in a study of blood T cell repertoires in COVID-19. Method: immunoSEQ multiplex PCR; TCRdb's copy keeps in-frame clones and lacks some. The top ten hold about 2.9% of the sample, which has some 250,000 clones, around 86% seen once. The sample comprised peripheral blood. These receptors came from a woman younger than 45 who had recovered from COVID-19. The CDR3 runs from the conserved cysteine through the conserved F or W. A D gene is named only where the DNA matches it firmly. Not all rows give a size; the values are once, few, many and, for expanded clones, a class.

d_gene	v_gene	j_gene	abundance	CDR3aa	CDR3nt
TRBD2	TRBV9	TRBJ2-1	-	CASSPLAGGINNEQFF	TGTGCCAGCAGCCCTTTAGCGGGGGGCATAAACAATGAGCAGTTCTTC
-	TRBV6-6	TRBJ1-1	once	CASSAGGGLEAFF	TGTGCCAGCAGCGCCGGGGGGGGACTTGAAGCTTTCTTT
-	TRBV18	TRBJ1-3	-	CASSRTVNAGNTIYF	TGTGCCAGCTCGAGGACAGTGAATGCCGGAAACACCATATATTTT
TRBD1	TRBV7-9	TRBJ1-4	-	CASSSGGGNEKLFF	TGTGCCAGCAGCTCAGGGGGCGGTAATGAAAAACTGTTTTTT
-	TRBV5-1	TRBJ2-3	-	CASSLFGVADTQYF	TGCGCCAGCAGCTTGTTCGGGGTAGCGGATACGCAGTATTTT
TRBD1	TRBV7-9	TRBJ1-2	few	CASSSQGADGYTF	TGTGCCAGCAGCTCGCAGGGGGCGGATGGCTACACCTTC
-	TRBV20-1	TRBJ2-1	once	CSARDRVEQFF	TGCAGTGCTAGAGATCGGGTTGAGCAGTTCTTC
-	TRBV30	TRBJ2-3	-	CAWSDGSDTQYF	TGTGCCTGGAGTGACGGGTCAGATACGCAGTATTTT
-	TRBV18	TRBJ1-2	-	CASSPSQALPYGYTF	TGTGCCAGCTCACCATCGCAGGCCCTTCCCTATGGCTACACCTTC
TRBD1	TRBV6-2/TRBV6-3	TRBJ2-7	-	CASSYDRETREQYF	TGTGCCAGCAGTTACGACAGGGAGACTCGCGAGCAGTACTTC
TRBD1	TRBV6-5	TRBJ1-3	-	CASSTGTADTIYF	TGTGCCAGCAGTACAGGGACAGCGGACACCATATATTTT
TRBD1	TRBV4-3	TRBJ1-2	-	CASSQAQGDYGYTF	TGCGCCAGCAGCCAAGCGCAGGGGGACTATGGCTACACCTTC
TRBD2	TRBV7-9	TRBJ2-1	-	CASSQTSGGRGGEQFF	TGTGCCAGCAGCCAAACTAGCGGGGGACGGGGAGGCGAGCAGTTCTTC
-	TRBV19	TRBJ1-2	-	CASSFREDYGYTF	TGTGCCAGTAGCTTCCGGGAGGACTATGGCTACACCTTC
TRBD1	TRBV20-1	TRBJ2-1	few	CSADDRDEQFF	TGCAGTGCCGACGACAGGGACGAGCAGTTCTTC
-	TRBV9	TRBJ1-4	-	CASSVGRKGAEKLFF	TGTGCCAGCAGCGTAGGAAGGAAAGGAGCTGAAAAACTGTTTTTT
-	TRBV2	TRBJ1-1	-	CASSASGGTEAFF	TGTGCCAGCAGCGCCTCGGGGGGAACTGAAGCTTTCTTT
TRBD1	TRBV3-1/TRBV3-2	TRBJ2-1	-	CASSRRGTGDLNEQFF	TGTGCCAGCAGCCGAAGGGGGACAGGGGACCTCAATGAGCAGTTCTTC
-	TRBV5-6	TRBJ2-7	-	CASSSRGSYEQYF	TGTGCCAGCAGCTCTCGGGGCTCCTACGAGCAGTACTTC
TRBD1	TRBV30	TRBJ2-6	-	CAWEGAGANVLTF	TGTGCCTGGGAGGGGGCCGGGGCCAACGTCCTGACTTTC
TRBD2	TRBV5-6	TRBJ2-3	few	CASSLAPGGSTDTQYF	TGTGCCAGCAGCCTCGCACCCGGGGGGAGCACAGATACGCAGTATTTT
-	TRBV6-5	TRBJ1-2	-	CASSYNSPPQRGYTF	TGTGCCAGCAGTTACAATAGTCCCCCGCAGCGCGGCTACACCTTC
-	TRBV9	TRBJ1-1	once	CASSGVMNTEAFF	TGTGCCAGCAGCGGCGTTATGAACACTGAAGCTTTCTTT
-	TRBV5-1	TRBJ2-1	-	CASSSITSSGNRGNYEQFF	TGCGCCAGCAGCTCGATTACTTCCTCGGGGAATAGGGGGAACTATGAGCAGTTCTTC
TRBD2	TRBV3-1/TRBV3-2	TRBJ2-7	-	CASSQTRGGASYEQYF	TGTGCCAGCAGCCAAACCCGGGGGGGGGCCTCCTACGAGCAGTACTTC
-	TRBV19	TRBJ1-1	-	CASSIYQGEAFF	TGTGCCAGTAGTATCTACCAAGGAGAGGCTTTCTTT
TRBD1	TRBV9	TRBJ2-3	-	CASSVERTGSTDTQYF	TGTGCCAGCAGCGTAGAGAGGACAGGGAGCACAGATACGCAGTATTTT
-	TRBV10-1	TRBJ2-7	many	CASSAILGYEQYF	TGCGCCAGCAGTGCGATCCTCGGCTACGAGCAGTACTTC